The TCR beta chain under discussion was sequenced for a study of T cells expressing NK-cell markers. Findings and caveats of the study: Also leading the CD3+CD56-NKG2C+ fraction in a few donors were these clonotypes. The HCMV specificity of the expanded NKG2C+ T cell clones stayed unresolved.

A note on this clonotype: The antigen remains undetermined.

TCRdb processed the 5' RACE reads again and assigns one entry to each CDR3 protein, with no DNA. The listing records about 170,000 distinct CDR3 sequences. The CDR3 is 17 residues long. Germline CDR1 reads SGDLS; CDR2 reads YYNGEE. The chain recombines TRBV9 with TRBJ2-3; TCRdb's assignment of TRBD2 cannot be checked, as there is no DNA. Material for sequencing was blood T cells: a sorted CD56 or NKG2C T cell subset, CD4+ or CD8+ T cells, or bulk PBMC T cells (not recorded which). This clonotype originated in a man aged 18-69 years in good health. The CDR3 spells CASRPAGARGGADTQYF.